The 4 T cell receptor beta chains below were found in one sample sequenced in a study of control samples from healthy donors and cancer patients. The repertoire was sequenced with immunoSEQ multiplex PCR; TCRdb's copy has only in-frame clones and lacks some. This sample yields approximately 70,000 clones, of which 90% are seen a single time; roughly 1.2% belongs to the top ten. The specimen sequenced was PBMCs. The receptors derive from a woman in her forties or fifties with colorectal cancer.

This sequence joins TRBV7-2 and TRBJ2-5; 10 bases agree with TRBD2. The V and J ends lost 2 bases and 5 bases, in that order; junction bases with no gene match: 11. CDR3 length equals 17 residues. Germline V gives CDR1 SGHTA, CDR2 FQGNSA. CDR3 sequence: CASSLSLAGVFWETQYF. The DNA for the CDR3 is TGTGCCAGCAGCTTATCTCTAGCGGGAGTGTTTTGGGAGACCCAGTACTTC.

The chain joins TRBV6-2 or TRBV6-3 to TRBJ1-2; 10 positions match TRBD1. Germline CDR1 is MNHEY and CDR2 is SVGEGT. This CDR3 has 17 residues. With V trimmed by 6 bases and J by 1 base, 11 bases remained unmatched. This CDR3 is CASSPNPGQGFNYGYTF. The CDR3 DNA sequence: TGTGCCAGCAGCCCTAATCCGGGACAGGGGTTTAACTATGGCTACACCTTC.

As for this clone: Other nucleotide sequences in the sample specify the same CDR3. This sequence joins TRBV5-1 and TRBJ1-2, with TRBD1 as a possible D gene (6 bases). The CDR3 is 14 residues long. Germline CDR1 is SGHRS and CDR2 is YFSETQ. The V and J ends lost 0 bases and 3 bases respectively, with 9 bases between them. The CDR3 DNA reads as TGCGCCAGCAGCTTGGTACAGGGAGACTATGGCTACACCTTC. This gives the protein CASSLVQGDYGYTF.

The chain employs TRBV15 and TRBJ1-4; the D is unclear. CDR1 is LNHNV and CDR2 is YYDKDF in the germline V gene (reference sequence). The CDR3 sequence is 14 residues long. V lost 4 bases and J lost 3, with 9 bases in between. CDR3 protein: CATSKGFANEKLFF. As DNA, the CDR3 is TGTGCCACCAGCAAAGGTTTTGCTAATGAAAAACTGTTTTTT.